The 15 T cell receptor beta chains listed next were all sequenced from one sample in a study of control samples from healthy donors and cancer patients. Data came from immunoSEQ multiplex PCR; TCRdb stores just in-frame clones and leaves some out. Among 50,000 to 55,000 clones listed, roughly 96% were seen once. The sample comprised blood. These receptors came from a man aged 30 to 45 in good health.

The V gene is TRBV5-1, the J gene TRBJ2-3; D may be TRBD2 (5 bases). Germline assignment: CDR1 SGHRS and CDR2 YFSETQ. The CDR3 has 15 amino acids. Trimming stripped 0 bases from V and 4 bases from J, with 12 bases between. The CDR3, as DNA: TGCGCCAGCAGCTTGGTCTTCTTCGGGGCAGATACGCAGTATTTT. It codes for CASSLVFFGADTQYF.

The chain links TRBV10-2 to TRBJ2-7, with D possibly being TRBD2 (6 bases). CDR3 length equals 14 residues. Trimming stripped 2 bases from V and 4 bases from J, with 12 bases between. Germline V gene data show CDR1 as WSHSY and CDR2 as SAAADI. The CDR3 nucleotides read TGCGCCAGCAGTGAGGTGTTCCGGGAGTACGAGCAGTACTTC. It specifies CASSEVFREYEQYF.

The gene calls are TRBV5-1 and TRBJ2-6; no clear D gene. The V end was cut by 0 bases, the J end by 1 base, with 5 bases between. The CDR3 spans 15 residues. Germline lookup yields CDR1 SGHRS and CDR2 YFSETQ. The CDR3 loop is CASSLVGSGANVLTF. In DNA, the CDR3 is TGCGCCAGCAGCTTGGTTGGTTCTGGGGCCAACGTCCTGACTTTC.

This clone came up once. The CDR3 DNA sequence: TGTGCCAGCAGCTTAGAGGGTGGGGTAGCAACAGATACGCAGTATTTT. Translating gives CASSLEGGVATDTQYF. The chain links TRBV7-8 to TRBJ2-3, with D unclear. Trimming cost V 1 base and J 3 bases, with 14 bases left between them. Germline-derived CDR1 and CDR2 are SGHVS and FQNEAQ. This CDR3 has 16 amino acids.

The chain carries TRBV11-2 and TRBJ2-6; D ambiguous. Looked up from germline, CDR1 is SGHAT and CDR2 is FQNNGV. This CDR3 spans 11 amino acids. The V gene lost 7 bases and the J gene lost 3 bases, with 1 base spanning the gap. CDR3 protein: CASNGANVLTF. CDR3 coding DNA: TGTGCCAGCAATGGGGCCAACGTCCTGACTTTC.

The gene calls are TRBV10-3 and TRBJ2-2; 9 positions match TRBD2. CDR1 is ENHRY, CDR2 SYGVKD, per germline. The CDR3 extends over 14 amino acids. The trim removed 8 bases at V and 6 bases at J, leaving 7 bases unmatched. The CDR3 loop reads CAIGASGKSGELFF. The CDR3 nucleotides are TGTGCCATCGGCGCTAGCGGGAAATCCGGGGAGCTGTTTTTT.

The rearrangement uses TRBV12-5 and TRBJ2-7; D unclear. Trimming removed 5 bases at V and 3 bases at J, with 5 bases between. The CDR3 spans 11 residues. Germline V lookup: CDR1 LGHNT, CDR2 FRNRAP. CDR3 amino acids: CASGISYEQYF. CDR3 nucleotide sequence: TGTGCTAGTGGTATAAGCTACGAGCAGTACTTC.

This chain's CDR3 is CASSQAAGAYEQYF. CDR3 DNA sequence: TGCGCCAGCAGCCAAGCAGCGGGGGCCTACGAGCAGTACTTC. This chain links TRBV4-1 with TRBJ2-7, with TRBD2 matching 8 bases. The junction had 1 base not matched to a gene; V was cut back by 1 base and J by 2 bases. The CDR3 spans 14 residues. The germline V gene has CDR1 MGHRA and CDR2 YSYEKL.

This chain links TRBV28 with TRBJ2-3, with D perhaps given as TRBD1 or TRBD2 (5 bases each). Trimming took off 7 bases at V and 3 bases at J, with 17 bases between the two ends. The CDR3 runs to 15 residues. The germline gives CDR1 MDHEN, CDR2 SYDVKM. The CDR3 bases are TGTGCCAGCACTCCCGTGGGGGAGAGGACAGATACGCAGTATTTT. It encodes CASTPVGERTDTQYF.

CDR3 sequence (DNA): TGTGCCAGCAGTTACAACTACGAGCAGTACTTC. This translates into CASSYNYEQYF. The chain couples TRBV6-2 or TRBV6-3 to TRBJ2-7, with D unclear. CDR1 and CDR2 (germline): MNHEY, SVGEGT. The CDR3 length is 11 residues. Trimming removed 2 bases at V and 3 bases at J, with 2 bases between.

The J gene is TRBJ1-1, the V gene TRBV19; D unclear. Germline V lookup: CDR1 LNHDA, CDR2 SQIVND (reference sequence). V lost 5 bases and J 7 bases, leaving 14 bases between the germline ends. CDR3 length equals 13 residues. The CDR3 sequence is CASSELAGREAFF. The CDR3 nucleotides read TGTGCCAGTAGTGAGCTAGCGGGTCGTGAAGCTTTCTTT.

The chain couples TRBV18 to TRBJ2-5; 9 nucleotides match TRBD2. CDR1 KGHSH and CDR2 LQKENI come from the germline V gene. Trimming removed 0 bases from V and 6 bases from J; junction bases left unmatched: 5. CDR3 length equals 15 residues. The CDR3: CASSPPGLASKTQYF. CDR3 nucleotide sequence: TGTGCCAGCTCACCACCGGGACTAGCCTCGAAGACCCAGTACTTC.

Written as DNA, the CDR3 is TGTGCCAGCAGCTTATTCGGCGGGAGCTTGACAGATACGCAGTATTTT. It yields the protein CASSLFGGSLTDTQYF. This chain connects TRBV7-2 to TRBJ2-3; 7 bases are shared with TRBD2. Per germline, CDR1 SGHTA and CDR2 FQGNSA. V dropped 2 bases and J dropped 3; count of bases not matched to a gene: 8. CDR3 size: 16 residues.

V is TRBV4-1 and J is TRBJ2-5; D unresolved. CDR1 MGHRA and CDR2 YSYEKL come from the germline V gene. V lost 0 bases and J 1 base, leaving 9 bases between the germline ends. There are 15 residues in the CDR3. As DNA, the CDR3 is TGCGCCAGCAGCCAAGAGTTGGGCCCCCAAGAGACCCAGTACTTC. Translating it yields CASSQELGPQETQYF.

This chain links TRBV27 with TRBJ2-1; TRBD2 might be the D (6 bases). CDR1 and CDR2 from the germline V gene are MNHEY and SMNVEV (reference sequence). The CDR3 sequence is 14 residues long. The germline V and J ends were trimmed by 4 bases and 0 bases, with 7 bases remaining between them. The CDR3 nucleotides read TGTGCCAGCAGTTACGGGGGCTCCTACAATGAGCAGTTCTTC. Amino acids: CASSYGGSYNEQFF.